Described below is a single TCR delta chain sequence and its context. This probably arose from a read error, given a far larger clone one base away. The sample carries other DNA sequences with the same CDR3. TCRdb reanalysed the reads with CATT. The sample contains over 800 delta-chain clones, about 1.3% of which appear only once. The trim removed 1 base at V and 3 bases at J, leaving 9 bases unmatched. This CDR3 region has 16 residues. Per the germline V gene, CDR1 is GEAIGNYY and CDR2 is EKD. These data originate in a study of gamma-delta chains in newborns, infants, children. On the study more broadly: Microbial exposure reportedly drives polyclonal innate γδ T cell expansion after birth.

This clonotype was obtained from a child in good health. The V gene is TRDV2, the J gene TRDJ1, with TRDD3 matching over 8 bases. Sequenced: blood. The CDR3: CACDTVLRDTSDKLIF. CDR3 DNA sequence: TGTGCCTGTGACACGGTCCTCAGGGATACGTCCGATAAACTCATCTTT.